These 31 T cell receptor beta chains were sequenced from one sample in a study of graft-versus-host responses after intestinal transplantation. These receptors lack a known antigen. Clones were sequenced by immunoSEQ multiplex PCR, and TCRdb holds only the in-frame ones, with some missing. In the table there are 65,000 to 90,000 clones, less than 95% of which are singletons. The source material was unstimulated CD8+ T cells sorted from spleen or lymph node cells, sampled before transplant. The source of these receptors is a human donor who was the organ donor for an intestinal transplant.

The J gene is TRBJ1-6, the V gene TRBV27; D possibly corresponds to TRBD1 (6 bases). V was clipped by 3 bases and J by 15 bases, with 12 bases between them. This CDR3 region has 12 residues. Germline CDR1 reads MNHEY; CDR2 reads SMNVEV (reference sequence). The CDR3 nucleotides read TGTGCCAGCAGTTTGGGGGGGACACACCTCCACTTT. Translated, it gives CASSLGGTHLHF.

The V call is TRBV27, the J call TRBJ2-3, with unresolved D. Trimming cost V 5 bases and J 0 bases, with 9 bases left between them. This CDR3 has 14 amino acids. Germline lookup yields CDR1 MNHEY and CDR2 SMNVEV (reference sequence). DNA for the CDR3: TGTGCCAGCAGTGCCCTACCTAGCACAGATACGCAGTATTTT. Translated: CASSALPSTDTQYF.

The gene calls are TRBV6-4 and TRBJ2-3; 8 bases fit TRBD2. Germline V CDR1 and CDR2: MRHNA, SNTAGT. CDR3 length: 14 amino acids. V lost 3 bases, J lost 1 base, and 0 bases stayed unmatched. In nucleotides, the CDR3 is TGTGCCAGCAGTGAGCGGGGGGGCACAGATACGCAGTATTTT. Protein: CASSERGGTDTQYF.

The chain links TRBV7-9 to TRBJ1-2; 8 positions match TRBD1. The CDR3 is 13 residues long. J gave up 6 bases and V 9 bases, and 9 bases lay outside the gene matches. CDR1 is SEHNR and CDR2 is FQNEAQ in the germline V gene (reference sequence). CDR3 nucleotides: TGTGCCAGTAGGGCAGGGGGCTCGGATGGCTACACCTTC. The encoded protein is CASRAGGSDGYTF.

The rearrangement uses TRBV9 and TRBJ2-1, with a tentative D call TRBD1 (5 bases). Trimming removed 0 bases at V and 8 bases at J, with 12 bases between. The CDR3 extends over 14 amino acids. CDR1 is SGDLS, CDR2 YYNGEE, per germline. CDR3 in DNA: TGTGCCAGCAGCGTAGTAGGCAGGGCGGATGAGCAGTTCTTC. Its protein product is CASSVVGRADEQFF.

The chain joins TRBV9 to TRBJ2-5; TRBD1 matches at 8 bases. Per the germline V gene, CDR1 is SGDLS and CDR2 is YYNGEE. The trim removed 0 bases at V and 1 base at J, leaving 2 bases unmatched. The CDR3 is made up of 15 amino acids. CDR3 nucleotides: TGTGCCAGCAGCGTAGGGACAGGGTCCCAAGAGACCCAGTACTTC. Protein product: CASSVGTGSQETQYF.

This clone was counted once. This rearrangement joins TRBV2 to TRBJ1-6; D is undetermined. Germline V gene data show CDR1 as SNHLY and CDR2 as FYNNEI. The CDR3 runs 14 residues. The V and J ends lost 8 bases and 2 bases respectively, with 10 bases between them. The CDR3 is CASRERPYNSPLHF. DNA for the CDR3: TGTGCCAGCCGGGAAAGACCCTATAATTCACCCCTCCACTTT.

This chain links TRBV18 with TRBJ2-1; 8 bases are a match to TRBD1. V shed 3 bases and J 4 bases; nucleotides not matched to a gene: 5. Germline lookup yields CDR1 KGHSH and CDR2 LQKENI. The CDR3 extends over 15 amino acids. Here the CDR3 DNA reads TGTGCCAGCTCACCCCGGGACAGGATTTACAATGAGCAGTTCTTC. Its translation is CASSPRDRIYNEQFF.

V is TRBV29-1 and J is TRBJ1-2; 8 bases agree with TRBD1. Germline values: CDR1 SQVTM, CDR2 ANQGSEA. The ends lost 8 bases at V and 3 bases at J; junction bases unmatched: 5. This CDR3 is 12 amino acids long. The CDR3 DNA reads as TGCAGCATTACAGGGGGGGACTATGGCTACACCTTC. Translating it yields CSITGGDYGYTF.

The chain links TRBV7-2 to TRBJ2-7, with 7 bases lining up with TRBD1. V shed 4 bases and J 0 bases; nucleotides not matched to a gene: 9. Germline loops: CDR1 SGHTA, CDR2 FQGNSA. This CDR3 comprises 16 residues. CDR3 nucleotides: TGTGCCAGCAGCTCATCGGGACAGCTTACCTCCTACGAGCAGTACTTC. This sequence encodes CASSSSGQLTSYEQYF.

This rearrangement joins TRBV7-2 to TRBJ2-5; D perhaps matches TRBD1 (6 bases). CDR3 length: 13 residues. V lost 5 bases and J lost 5, with 12 bases in between. The germline V gene encodes CDR1 SGHTA and CDR2 FQGNSA. CDR3 in DNA: TGTGCCAGCAGCCTCGCGAGGGGGGAGACCCAGTACTTC. Protein sequence: CASSLARGETQYF.

The chain recombines TRBV19 with TRBJ1-1; D unclear. Trimming removed 1 base at V and 6 bases at J, with 15 bases between. The germline V gene encodes CDR1 LNHDA and CDR2 SQIVND (reference sequence). The CDR3 sequence is 15 residues long. CDR3 sequence: CASSIGSPGGPEAFF. The CDR3, as DNA: TGTGCCAGTAGTATAGGAAGTCCAGGAGGGCCTGAAGCTTTCTTT.

The chain is built from TRBV27 and TRBJ2-1; 10 nucleotides align to TRBD1. Germline V gives CDR1 MNHEY, CDR2 SMNVEV (reference sequence). Trimming cost V 3 bases and J 0 bases; bases outside gene matches: 5. There are 17 residues in the CDR3. The DNA for the CDR3 is TGTGCCAGCAGTTTTCTGACAGGGGGCAGCTCCTACAATGAGCAGTTCTTC. Translated: CASSFLTGGSSYNEQFF.

The V and J genes are TRBV9 and TRBJ2-3; 7 bases are a match to TRBD2. The germline gives CDR1 SGDLS, CDR2 YYNGEE. The CDR3 runs to 16 residues. Trimming took 0 bases from V and 3 from J; bases not matched to a gene: 7. The CDR3 spells CASSVVGAGRTDTQYF. The CDR3 nucleotides are TGTGCCAGCAGCGTAGTGGGAGCGGGGAGAACAGATACGCAGTATTTT.

The gene calls are TRBV28 and TRBJ2-7; the D gene is possibly TRBD2 (7 bases). CDR3 length: 15 residues. Trimming took 7 bases from V and 2 from J, leaving 18 bases between them. Germline V lookup: CDR1 MDHEN, CDR2 SYDVKM. CDR3 DNA: TGTGCCAGCAAGGGGGGGGAATCGGGCACCTACGAGCAGTACTTC. This codes for CASKGGESGTYEQYF.

J is TRBJ2-2 and V is TRBV5-1; D not resolved. This CDR3 contains 12 residues. Germline V gives CDR1 SGHRS, CDR2 YFSETQ. V was cut by 1 base and J by 10 bases, with 8 bases left in between. The CDR3 region is CASSLILEELFF. The CDR3 DNA reads as TGCGCCAGCAGCTTGATTTTAGAGGAGCTGTTTTTT.

V and J are TRBV7-2 and TRBJ2-7; 8 positions match TRBD1. Losses at the gene ends were 5 bases for V and 3 bases for J; bases not matched to a gene: 9. The germline gives CDR1 SGHTA, CDR2 FQGNSA. CDR3 length: 15 residues. CDR3 loop: CASSPPRTGYYEQYF. The CDR3 DNA is TGTGCCAGCAGCCCACCTCGGACAGGGTACTACGAGCAGTACTTC.

This rearrangement joins TRBV4-1 to TRBJ1-1; D is undetermined. The CDR3 extends over 15 amino acids. V lost 1 base and J lost 5, with 14 bases in between. From germline, CDR1 is MGHRA and CDR2 YSYEKL. The CDR3 coding sequence is TGCGCCAGCAGCCAAGGTATGAAGGGAGGAACTGAAGCTTTCTTT. It encodes CASSQGMKGGTEAFF.

CDR3 bases: TGTGCCAGCAGTGAGTGGACAGGGGGGACCGGGGAGCTGTTTTTT. Its translation is CASSEWTGGTGELFF. The chain links TRBV2 to TRBJ2-2, with TRBD1 matching over 10 bases. CDR1 is SNHLY, CDR2 FYNNEI, per germline. The CDR3 totals 15 residues. V lost 3 bases, J lost 5 bases, and 3 bases stayed unmatched. Complete variable domain (other parts from reference TRBV2 and TRBJ2-2): EPEVTQTPSHQVTQMGQEVILRCVPISNHLYFYWYRQILGQKVEFLVSFYNNEISEKSEIFDDQFSVERPDGSNFTLKIRSTKLEDSAMYFCASSEWTGGTGELFFGEGSRLTVL.

The chain couples TRBV5-5 to TRBJ2-7, with D possibly TRBD1 on 5 matching bases. Germline CDR1 is SGHKS and CDR2 is YYEKEE (reference sequence). The V end lost 4 bases, the J end lost 0 bases, and 8 bases lay between the germline ends. CDR3 length: 13 amino acids. The CDR3 sequence: CASSGAPSYEQYF. CDR3 coding DNA: TGTGCCAGCAGCGGGGCCCCCTCCTACGAGCAGTACTTC.

The genes are TRBV9 and TRBJ2-7, with D perhaps matching TRBD1 (6 bases). The CDR3 covers 14 residues. Germline CDR1 and CDR2: SGDLS and YYNGEE. V was clipped by 0 bases and J by 4 bases, with 11 bases between them. The CDR3 here is CASSVGQGRYEQYF. DNA for the CDR3: TGTGCCAGCAGCGTAGGCCAGGGGCGGTACGAGCAGTACTTC. Variable domain in full (rest from reference TRBV9 and TRBJ2-7): DSGVTQTPKHLITATGQRVTLRCSPRSGDLSVYWYQQSLDQGLQFLIQYYNGEERAKGNILERFSAQQFPDLHSELNLSSLELGDSALYFCASSVGQGRYEQYFGPGTRLTVT.

About this clone: Other DNA sequences from this sample encode an identical CDR3 as well. The chain links TRBV9 to TRBJ2-2, with a weak D call TRBD2 (5 bases). The CDR3 is 13 amino acids. Germline V gene sequence: CDR1 SGDLS, CDR2 YYNGEE. Trimming removed 8 bases from V and 5 bases from J, with 13 bases in between. CDR3 amino acids: CASGPGGTGELFF. CDR3 coding DNA: TGTGCCAGTGGCCCCGGCGGGACCGGGGAGCTGTTTTTT.

V and J are TRBV6-5 and TRBJ2-3, with D perhaps matching TRBD1 (5 bases). The germline V gene encodes CDR1 MNHEY and CDR2 SVGAGI. V gave up 6 bases and J gave up 0 bases, with 10 bases separating them. The length of the CDR3 is 14 residues. CDR3 residues: CASSRQPSTDTQYF. As DNA, the CDR3 is TGTGCCAGCAGCAGACAGCCTAGCACAGATACGCAGTATTTT.

CDR3 nucleotides: TGTGCCAGCAGCTCCTTTACTTTGGGCGCTTTCTTT. Protein product: CASSSFTLGAFF. The chain carries TRBV7-3 and TRBJ1-1; D uncertain. The germline gives CDR1 SGHTA, CDR2 FQGTGA. The V and J ends lost 4 bases and 11 bases respectively, with 14 bases between them. This CDR3 is built from 12 residues.

The chain has TRBV13 and TRBJ2-1, with D possibly TRBD1 on 6 matching bases. Germline CDR1 is PRHDT and CDR2 is FYEKMQ (reference sequence). This CDR3 has 13 residues. V lost 0 bases and J lost 8, with 8 bases in between. In DNA, the CDR3 is TGTGCCAGCAGCTTAGGGGGACACGATGAGCAGTTCTTC. Encoded protein: CASSLGGHDEQFF.

The V call is TRBV9, the J call TRBJ1-5; TRBD1 agrees at 11 bases. With 3 bases clipped from V and 4 bases from J, the junction kept 6 bases outside the gene matches. This CDR3 is 16 amino acids long. Germline V gene data show CDR1 as SGDLS and CDR2 as YYNGEE. Here the CDR3 DNA reads TGTGCCAGCAGCGGGGGGACAGGGGGGGCAAATCAGCCCCAGCATTTT. This gives the protein CASSGGTGGANQPQHF.

The CDR3 spells CASSFLAAYLSYEQYF. The DNA for the CDR3 is TGTGCCAGCAGCTTTTTAGCGGCATACCTCTCCTACGAGCAGTACTTC. The V call is TRBV11-2, the J call TRBJ2-7; the D gene is possibly TRBD2 (6 bases). V lost 3 bases, J lost 0 bases, and 15 bases lay in between. The CDR3 covers 16 residues. Germline CDR1 reads SGHAT; CDR2 reads FQNNGV. The complete variable domain, with remaining parts taken from reference TRBV11-2 and TRBJ2-7, reads EAGVAQSPRYKIIEKRQSVAFWCNPISGHATLYWYQQILGQGPKLLIQFQNNGVVDDSQLPKDRFSAERLKGVDSTLKIQPAKLEDSAVYLCASSFLAAYLSYEQYFGPGTRLTVT.

The chain is built from TRBV6-1 and TRBJ2-5; 10 nucleotides agree with TRBD2. The V and J ends lost 6 bases and 7 bases, in that order; junction bases with no gene match: 8. This CDR3 is 14 amino acids long. Germline CDR1 MNHNS, CDR2 SASEGT. The CDR3: CASRSSGGRGTQYF. The CDR3 coding sequence is TGTGCCAGCAGGAGTAGCGGGGGGAGGGGGACCCAGTACTTC.

The chain uses TRBV6-4 and TRBJ2-5; 8 bases are shared with TRBD1. CDR3 size: 17 residues. The J segment lost 3 bases and the V segment lost 1 base, leaving 10 bases of the junction unmatched. Germline values: CDR1 MRHNA, CDR2 SNTAGT. The CDR3 sequence: CASSDCHTGGKKETQYF. CDR3 sequence (DNA): TGTGCCAGCAGTGACTGCCACACAGGGGGTAAGAAAGAGACCCAGTACTTC.

J is TRBJ2-1 and V is TRBV11-2; TRBD2 matches at 9 bases. In germline, CDR1 is SGHAT, CDR2 FQNNGV. V shed 1 base, J shed 4 bases, and the junction held 2 bases outside the gene matches. The CDR3 runs 15 residues. CDR3 amino acids: CASSLAAGGYNEQFF. CDR3 coding DNA: TGTGCCAGCAGCTTAGCAGCGGGAGGTTACAATGAGCAGTTCTTC. Supplemented by reference TRBV11-2 and TRBJ2-1, the full variable domain reads EAGVAQSPRYKIIEKRQSVAFWCNPISGHATLYWYQQILGQGPKLLIQFQNNGVVDDSQLPKDRFSAERLKGVDSTLKIQPAKLEDSAVYLCASSLAAGGYNEQFFGPGTRLTVL.

J is TRBJ1-3 and V is TRBV14; D remains unclear. Germline CDR1 reads SGHDN; CDR2 reads FVKESK. The V and J ends lost 6 bases and 0 bases respectively, with 6 bases between them. This CDR3 is 13 amino acids long. The CDR3: CASRAFSGNTIYF. In DNA form, the CDR3 reads TGTGCCAGCAGGGCTTTCTCTGGAAACACCATATATTTT.